This TCR beta chain comes out of a study of blood T cell repertoires in COVID-19. Study-wide context: Italy, Spain and the United States were the sources of the convalescent and acute COVID-19 samples. The analysed material was cDNA or gDNA that came from T cells, B-cell-depleted T cells, or PBMCs.

Per the germline V gene, CDR1 is LNHDA and CDR2 is SQIVND (reference sequence). V was trimmed by 0 bases and J by 6 bases, leaving 15 bases between them. This CDR3 is built from 16 residues. Authors' processing steps: By means of reference gene primer amplification, nucleated cell counts were estimated. Measured with immunoSEQ multiplex PCR; TCRdb has only the in-frame clones, and not every one. V and J calls and clone size follow that table, whereas D and trimming were derived from the DNA. The sample records some 320,000 clones, 88% being singletons. This clonotype was sampled from a woman in her twenties or thirties who had recovered from COVID-19. The V gene is TRBV19, the J gene TRBJ1-5; TRBD1 might be the D (6 bases). Material: peripheral blood. The CDR3 DNA reads TGTGCCAGTAGTATAGATTGGCAGGGGTTAGGTCAGCCCCAGCATTTT. It encodes CASSIDWQGLGQPQHF. Full variable domain (outside the CDR3, taken from reference TRBV19 and TRBJ1-5): DGGITQSPKYLFRKEGQNVTLSCEQNLNHDAMYWYRQDPGQGLRLIYYSQIVNDFQKGDIAEGYSVSREKKESFPLTVTSAQKNPTAFYLCASSIDWQGLGQPQHFGDGTRLSIL.